This TCR beta chain is from a study of read filtering for tumor transcriptome and immune sequencing. Background on the study: Revised staging placed roughly 8 patients in R-ISS I, some 17 in II, over 5 in III.

Molecular barcoded adaptors covering alpha/delta and beta/gamma chains were used on 400 ng RNA. TCRdb used MiXCR to reprocess the reads, holding one entry per CDR3 protein. Of 50,000 or so distinct CDR3 sequences in the sample, 15% to 20% are singletons; the top ten hold just over 15%. This clonotype was seen repeatedly, ten times or more. Trimming removed 3 bases from V and 3 bases from J; junction bases left unmatched: 6. CDR3 size: 15 residues. From germline, CDR1 is KGHDR and CDR2 SFDVKD. Sequencing was performed on a population of CD138-negative cells sorted from bone marrow. This TCR was recovered from a donor at least 40 years old with multiple myeloma. The chain uses TRBV24-1 and TRBJ2-7; 8 bases are shared with TRBD1. This CDR3 is CATSDPGRGHYEQYF. Here the CDR3 DNA reads TGTGCCACCAGTGATCCGGGCAGGGGGCACTACGAGCAGTACTTC.